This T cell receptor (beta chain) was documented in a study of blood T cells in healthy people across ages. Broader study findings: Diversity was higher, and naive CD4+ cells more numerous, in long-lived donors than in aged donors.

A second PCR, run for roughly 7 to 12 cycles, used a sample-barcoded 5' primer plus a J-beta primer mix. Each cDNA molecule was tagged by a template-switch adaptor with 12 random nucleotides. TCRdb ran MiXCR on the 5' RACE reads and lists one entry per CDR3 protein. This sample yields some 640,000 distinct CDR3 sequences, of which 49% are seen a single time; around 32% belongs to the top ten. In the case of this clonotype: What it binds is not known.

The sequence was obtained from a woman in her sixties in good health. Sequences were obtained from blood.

CDR3 nucleotides: TGCAGTGCTAGAGATCCAATGGCTGGACAGGGCACGTGGGAGCAGTACTTC. Translation gives CSARDPMAGQGTWEQYF. This sequence joins TRBV20-1 and TRBJ2-7; 8 bases are shared with TRBD1. The CDR3 sequence is 17 residues long. The V gene end was trimmed by 0 bases and the J gene end by 7 bases; junction bases not matched to a gene: 17. CDR1 is DFQATT, CDR2 SNEGSKA, per germline (reference sequence).